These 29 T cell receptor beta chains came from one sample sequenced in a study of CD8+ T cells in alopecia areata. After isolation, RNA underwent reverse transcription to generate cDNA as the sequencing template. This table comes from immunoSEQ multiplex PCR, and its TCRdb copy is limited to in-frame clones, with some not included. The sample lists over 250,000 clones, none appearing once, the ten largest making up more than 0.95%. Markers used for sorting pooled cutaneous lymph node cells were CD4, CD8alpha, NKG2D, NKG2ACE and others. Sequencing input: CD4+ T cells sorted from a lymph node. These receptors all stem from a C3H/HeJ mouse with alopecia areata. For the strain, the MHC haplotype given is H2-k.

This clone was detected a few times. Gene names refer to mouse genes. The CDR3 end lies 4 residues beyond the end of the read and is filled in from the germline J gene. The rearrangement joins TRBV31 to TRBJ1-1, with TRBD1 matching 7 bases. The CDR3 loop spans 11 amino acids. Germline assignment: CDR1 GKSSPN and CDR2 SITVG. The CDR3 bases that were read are TGTGCCTGGATGGGACAGACA. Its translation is CAWMGQT. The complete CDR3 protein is CAWMGQTEVFF.

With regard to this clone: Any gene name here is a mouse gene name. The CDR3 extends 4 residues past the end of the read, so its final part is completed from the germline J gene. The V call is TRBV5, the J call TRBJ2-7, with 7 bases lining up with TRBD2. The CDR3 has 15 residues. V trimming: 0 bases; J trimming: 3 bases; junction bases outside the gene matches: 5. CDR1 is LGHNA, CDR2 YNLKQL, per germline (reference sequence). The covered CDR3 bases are TGTGCCAGCAGCCAAGATAATACTGGGGTCTAT. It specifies CASSQDNTGVY. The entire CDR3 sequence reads CASSQDNTGVYEQYF.

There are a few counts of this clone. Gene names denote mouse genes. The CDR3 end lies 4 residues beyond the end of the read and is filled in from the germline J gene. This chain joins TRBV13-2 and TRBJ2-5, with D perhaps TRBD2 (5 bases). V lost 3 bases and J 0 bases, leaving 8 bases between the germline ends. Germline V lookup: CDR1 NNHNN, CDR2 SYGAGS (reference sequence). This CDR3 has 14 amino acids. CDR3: CASGGAGNQDTQYF. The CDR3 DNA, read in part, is TGTGCCAGCGGTGGCGCTGGGAACCAAGAC.

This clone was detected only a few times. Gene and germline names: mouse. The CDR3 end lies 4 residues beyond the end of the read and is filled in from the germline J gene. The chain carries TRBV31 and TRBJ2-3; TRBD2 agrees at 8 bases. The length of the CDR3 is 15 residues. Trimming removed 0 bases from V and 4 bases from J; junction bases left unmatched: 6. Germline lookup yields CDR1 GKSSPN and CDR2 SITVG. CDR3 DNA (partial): TGTGCCTGGAGTCTATGGGGGGGGCGCTCAGAA. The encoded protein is CAWSLWGGRSE. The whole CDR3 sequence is CAWSLWGGRSETLYF.

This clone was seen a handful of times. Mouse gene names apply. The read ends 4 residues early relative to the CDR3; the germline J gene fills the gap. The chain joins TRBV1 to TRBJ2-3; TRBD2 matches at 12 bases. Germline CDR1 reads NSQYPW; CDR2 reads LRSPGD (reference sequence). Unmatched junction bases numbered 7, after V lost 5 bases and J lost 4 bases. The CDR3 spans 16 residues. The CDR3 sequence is CTCSPSGTGGSETLYF. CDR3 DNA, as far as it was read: TGCACCTGCAGTCCCTCCGGGACTGGGGGGTCAGAA.

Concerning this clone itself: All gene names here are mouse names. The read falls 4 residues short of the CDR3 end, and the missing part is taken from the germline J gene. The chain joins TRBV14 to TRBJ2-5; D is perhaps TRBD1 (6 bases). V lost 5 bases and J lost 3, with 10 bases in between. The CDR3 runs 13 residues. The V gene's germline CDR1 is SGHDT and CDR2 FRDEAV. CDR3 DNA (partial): TGTGCCAGCAGGCGCGGACAGCAAGAC. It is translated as CASRRGQQD. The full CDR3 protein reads CASRRGQQDTQYF. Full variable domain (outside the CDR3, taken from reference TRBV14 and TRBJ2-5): EAGVTQSPRYAVLQEGQAVSFWCDPISGHDTLYWYQQPRDQGPQLLVYFRDEAVIDNSQLPSDRFSAVRPKGTNSTLKIQSAKQGDTATYLCASRRGQQDTQYFGPGTRLLVL.

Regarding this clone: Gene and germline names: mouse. Incomplete CDR3 DNA: TGTGCCAGCAGCCAAGATGGGGGGGGGACAGGTGCAGAA. Its protein product is CASSQDGGGTGAE. The whole CDR3 reads CASSQDGGGTGAETLYF. The gene calls are TRBV5 and TRBJ2-3; possibly TRBD2 for D (8 bases). The missing CDR3 end, 4 residues past where the read stops, is filled in from the germline J gene. The V and J ends lost 0 bases and 1 base respectively, with 14 bases between them. CDR3 size: 17 residues. Germline V gene lookup returns CDR1 LGHNA and CDR2 YNLKQL (reference sequence).

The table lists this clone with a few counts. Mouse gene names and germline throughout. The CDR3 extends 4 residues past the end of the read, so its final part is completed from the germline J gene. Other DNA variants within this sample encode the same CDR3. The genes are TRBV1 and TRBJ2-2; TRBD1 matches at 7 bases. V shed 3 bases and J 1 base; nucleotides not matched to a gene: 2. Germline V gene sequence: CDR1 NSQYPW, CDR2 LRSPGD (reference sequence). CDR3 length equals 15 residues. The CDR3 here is CTCSAGTENTGQLYF. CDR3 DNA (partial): TGCACCTGCAGTGCGGGGACAGAAAACACCGGG.

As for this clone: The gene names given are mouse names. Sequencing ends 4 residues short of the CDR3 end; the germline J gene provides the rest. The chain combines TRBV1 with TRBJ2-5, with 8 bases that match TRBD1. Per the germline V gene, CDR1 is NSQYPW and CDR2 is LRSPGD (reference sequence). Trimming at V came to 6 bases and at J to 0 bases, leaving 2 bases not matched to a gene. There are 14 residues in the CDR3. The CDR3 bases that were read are TGCACCTGCAGGACAGGGGTTAACCAAGAC. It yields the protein CTCRTGVNQD. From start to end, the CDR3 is CTCRTGVNQDTQYF.

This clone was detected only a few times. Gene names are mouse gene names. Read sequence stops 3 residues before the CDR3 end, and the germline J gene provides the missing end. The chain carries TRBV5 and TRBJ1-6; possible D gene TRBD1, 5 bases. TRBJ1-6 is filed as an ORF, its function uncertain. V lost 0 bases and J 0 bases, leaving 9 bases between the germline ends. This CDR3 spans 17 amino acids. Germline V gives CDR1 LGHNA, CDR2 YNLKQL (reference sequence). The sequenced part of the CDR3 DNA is TGTGCCAGCAGCCAAGAAGACAGTTTTTCCTATAATTCGCCC. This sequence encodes CASSQEDSFSYNSP. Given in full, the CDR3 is CASSQEDSFSYNSPLYF.

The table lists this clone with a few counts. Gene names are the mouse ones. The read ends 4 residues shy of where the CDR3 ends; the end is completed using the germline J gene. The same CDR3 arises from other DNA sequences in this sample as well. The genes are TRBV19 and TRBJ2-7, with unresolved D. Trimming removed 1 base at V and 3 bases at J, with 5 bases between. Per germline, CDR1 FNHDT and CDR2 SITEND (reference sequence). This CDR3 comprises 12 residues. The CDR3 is CASSISSYEQYF. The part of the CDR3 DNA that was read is TGTGCCAGCAGTATATCCAGCTAT.

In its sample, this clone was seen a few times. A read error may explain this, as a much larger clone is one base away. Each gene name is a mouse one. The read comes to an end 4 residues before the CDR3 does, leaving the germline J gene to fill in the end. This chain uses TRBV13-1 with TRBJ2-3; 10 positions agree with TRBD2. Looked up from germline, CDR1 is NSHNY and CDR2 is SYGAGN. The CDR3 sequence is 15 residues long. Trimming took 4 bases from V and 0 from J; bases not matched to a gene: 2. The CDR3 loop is CASSRTGGSAETLYF. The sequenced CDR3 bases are TGTGCCAGCAGTCGGACTGGGGGTAGTGCAGAA.

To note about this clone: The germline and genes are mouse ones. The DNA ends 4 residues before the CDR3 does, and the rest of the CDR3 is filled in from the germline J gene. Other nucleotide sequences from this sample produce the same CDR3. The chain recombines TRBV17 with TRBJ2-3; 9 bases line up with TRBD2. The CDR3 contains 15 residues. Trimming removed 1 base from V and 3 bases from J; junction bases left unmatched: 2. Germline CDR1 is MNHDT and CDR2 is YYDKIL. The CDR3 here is CASSRVGGRAETLYF. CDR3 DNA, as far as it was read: TGTGCTAGCAGTAGAGTGGGGGGGCGCGCAGAA.

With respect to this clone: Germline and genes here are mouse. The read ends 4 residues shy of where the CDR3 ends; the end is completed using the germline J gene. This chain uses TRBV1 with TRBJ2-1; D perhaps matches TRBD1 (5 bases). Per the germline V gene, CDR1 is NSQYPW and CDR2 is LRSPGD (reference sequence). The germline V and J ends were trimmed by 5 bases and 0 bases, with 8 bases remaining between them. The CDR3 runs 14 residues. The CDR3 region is CTCSSTANYAEQFF. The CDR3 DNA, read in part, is TGCACCTGCAGTTCGACAGCTAACTATGCT.

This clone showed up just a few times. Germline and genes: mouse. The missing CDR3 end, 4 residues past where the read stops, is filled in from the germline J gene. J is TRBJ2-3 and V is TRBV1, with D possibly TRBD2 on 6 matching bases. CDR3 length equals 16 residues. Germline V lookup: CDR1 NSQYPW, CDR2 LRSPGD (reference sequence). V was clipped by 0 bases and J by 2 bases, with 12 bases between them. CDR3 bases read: TGCACCTGCAGTGCAGATCCCCGGGGGGTTGCAGAA. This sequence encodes CTCSADPRGVAE. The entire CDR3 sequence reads CTCSADPRGVAETLYF.

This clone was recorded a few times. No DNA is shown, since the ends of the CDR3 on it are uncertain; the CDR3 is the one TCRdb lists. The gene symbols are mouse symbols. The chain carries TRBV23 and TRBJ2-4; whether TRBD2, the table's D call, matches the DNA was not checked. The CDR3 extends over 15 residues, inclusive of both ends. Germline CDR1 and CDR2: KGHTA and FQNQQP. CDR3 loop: CAPAVNPDWGNTLYF.

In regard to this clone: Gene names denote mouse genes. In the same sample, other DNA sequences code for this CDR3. This CDR3 reads CAWSPGQLNYAEQFF. The CDR3 DNA, read in part, is TGTGCCTGGAGTCCCGGACAGCTTAACTATGCT. This chain uses TRBV31 with TRBJ2-1; TRBD1 is a possible D gene (6 bases). The sequenced fragment ends 4 residues before the CDR3 boundary, so the rest is inferred from the germline J gene. Germline-derived CDR1 and CDR2 are GKSSPN and SITVG. V lost 1 base and J lost 0, with 10 bases in between. The CDR3 consists of 15 residues.

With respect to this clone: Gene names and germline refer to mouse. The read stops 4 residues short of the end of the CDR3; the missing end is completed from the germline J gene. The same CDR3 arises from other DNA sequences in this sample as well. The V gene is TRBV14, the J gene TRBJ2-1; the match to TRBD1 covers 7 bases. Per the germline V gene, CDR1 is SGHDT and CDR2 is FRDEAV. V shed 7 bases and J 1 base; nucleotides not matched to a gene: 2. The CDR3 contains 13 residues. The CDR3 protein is CASRDRNYAEQFF. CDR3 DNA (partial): TGTGCCAGCCGGGACAGAAACTATGCT.

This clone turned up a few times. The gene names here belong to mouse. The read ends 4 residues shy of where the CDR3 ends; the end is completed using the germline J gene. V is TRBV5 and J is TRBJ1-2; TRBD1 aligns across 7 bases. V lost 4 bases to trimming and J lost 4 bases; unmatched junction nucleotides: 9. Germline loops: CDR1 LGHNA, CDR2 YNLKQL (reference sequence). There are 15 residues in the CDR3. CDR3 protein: CASSRRQGGGSDYTF. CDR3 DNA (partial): TGTGCCAGCAGCCGTCGACAGGGAGGGGGCTCC.

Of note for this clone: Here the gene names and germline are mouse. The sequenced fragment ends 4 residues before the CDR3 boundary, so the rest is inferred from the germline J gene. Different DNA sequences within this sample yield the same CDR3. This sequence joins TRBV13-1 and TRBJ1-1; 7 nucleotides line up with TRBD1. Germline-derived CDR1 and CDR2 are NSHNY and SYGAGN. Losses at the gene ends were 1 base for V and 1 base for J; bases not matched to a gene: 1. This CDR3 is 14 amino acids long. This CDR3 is CASSDPGGNTEVFF. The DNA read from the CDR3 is TGTGCCAGCAGTGATCCAGGGGGAAACACA.

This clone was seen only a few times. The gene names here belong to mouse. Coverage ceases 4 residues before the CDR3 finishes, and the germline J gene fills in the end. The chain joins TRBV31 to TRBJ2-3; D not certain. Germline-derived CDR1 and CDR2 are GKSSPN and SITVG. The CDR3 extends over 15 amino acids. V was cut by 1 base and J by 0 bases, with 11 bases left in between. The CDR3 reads CAWSPLATSAETLYF. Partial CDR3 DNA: TGTGCCTGGAGTCCGCTGGCTACTAGTGCAGAA.

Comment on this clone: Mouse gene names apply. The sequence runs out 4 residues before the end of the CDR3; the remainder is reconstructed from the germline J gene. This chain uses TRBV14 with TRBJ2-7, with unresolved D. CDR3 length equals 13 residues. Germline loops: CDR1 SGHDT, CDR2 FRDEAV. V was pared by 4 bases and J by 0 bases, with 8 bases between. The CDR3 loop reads CASSPLSSYEQYF. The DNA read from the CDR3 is TGTGCCAGCAGTCCCCTGAGCTCCTAT.

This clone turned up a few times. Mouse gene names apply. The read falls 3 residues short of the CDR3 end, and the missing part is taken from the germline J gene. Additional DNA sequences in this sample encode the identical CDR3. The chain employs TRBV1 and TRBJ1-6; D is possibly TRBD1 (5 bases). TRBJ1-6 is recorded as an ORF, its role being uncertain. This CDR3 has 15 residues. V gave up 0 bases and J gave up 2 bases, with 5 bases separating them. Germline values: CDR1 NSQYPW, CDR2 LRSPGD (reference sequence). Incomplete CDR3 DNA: TGCACCTGCAGTGCAGAAGGGGCCTATAATTCGCCC. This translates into CTCSAEGAYNSP. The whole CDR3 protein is CTCSAEGAYNSPLYF.

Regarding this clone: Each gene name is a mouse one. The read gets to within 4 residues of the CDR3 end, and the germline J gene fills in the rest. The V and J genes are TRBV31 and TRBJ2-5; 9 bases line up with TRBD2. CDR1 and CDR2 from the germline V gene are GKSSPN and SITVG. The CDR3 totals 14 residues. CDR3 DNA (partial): TGTGCCTGGAGGAGACTGGGGGATGAGGAC. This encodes CAWRRLGDED. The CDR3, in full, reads CAWRRLGDEDTQYF.

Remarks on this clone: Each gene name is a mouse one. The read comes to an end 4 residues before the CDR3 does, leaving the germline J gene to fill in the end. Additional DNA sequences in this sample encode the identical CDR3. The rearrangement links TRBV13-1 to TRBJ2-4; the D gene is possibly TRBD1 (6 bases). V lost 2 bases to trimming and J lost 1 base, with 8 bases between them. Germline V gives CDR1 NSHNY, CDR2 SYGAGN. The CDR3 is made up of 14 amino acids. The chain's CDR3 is CASSEGQGQNTLYF. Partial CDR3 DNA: TGTGCCAGCAGTGAGGGACAAGGTCAAAAC.

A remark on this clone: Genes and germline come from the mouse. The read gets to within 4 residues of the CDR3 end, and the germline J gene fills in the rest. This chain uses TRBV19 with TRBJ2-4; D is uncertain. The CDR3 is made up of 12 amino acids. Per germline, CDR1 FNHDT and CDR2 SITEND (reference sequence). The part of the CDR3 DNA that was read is TGTGCCAGCAGTACTCAAAAAAAC. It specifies CASSTQKN. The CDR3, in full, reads CASSTQKNTLYF.

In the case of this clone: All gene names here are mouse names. The covered CDR3 bases are TGTGCCAGCTCCCTATCGGGACATGCAAACTCC. Its translation: CASSLSGHANS. The full CDR3 protein reads CASSLSGHANSDYTF. The rearrangement uses TRBV12-1 and TRBJ1-2; TRBD1 is a possible D gene (6 bases). The read comes to an end 4 residues before the CDR3 does, leaving the germline J gene to fill in the end. Germline V lookup: CDR1 SGHSN, CDR2 HYEKVE. V lost 4 bases to trimming and J lost 0 bases, with 14 bases between them. This CDR3 spans 15 amino acids.

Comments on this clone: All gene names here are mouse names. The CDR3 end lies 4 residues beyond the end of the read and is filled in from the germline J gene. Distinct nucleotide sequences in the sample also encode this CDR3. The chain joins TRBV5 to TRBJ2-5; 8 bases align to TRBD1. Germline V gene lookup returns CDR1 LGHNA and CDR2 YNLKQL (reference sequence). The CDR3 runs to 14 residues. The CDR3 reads CASSPQGAGDTQYF. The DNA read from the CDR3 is TGTGCCAGCAGCCCCCAGGGGGCAGGAGAC.

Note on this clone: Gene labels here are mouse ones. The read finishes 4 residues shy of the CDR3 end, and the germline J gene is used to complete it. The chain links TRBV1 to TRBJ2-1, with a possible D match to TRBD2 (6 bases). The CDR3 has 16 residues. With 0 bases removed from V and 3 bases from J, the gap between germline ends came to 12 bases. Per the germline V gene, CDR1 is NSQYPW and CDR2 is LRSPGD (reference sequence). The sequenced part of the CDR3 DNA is TGCACCTGCAGTGCAGAGGGCTGGGGTACCTATGCT. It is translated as CTCSAEGWGTYA. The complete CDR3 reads CTCSAEGWGTYAEQFF.